This T cell receptor beta chain was recorded in a study of blood T cell repertoires in COVID-19. Looking at the study overall: COVID-19 samples, acute and convalescent, were from the United States, Italy and Spain.

Per the original methods: Nucleated cell counts were estimated from reference gene primer amplification. Data came from immunoSEQ multiplex PCR; TCRdb stores just in-frame clones and leaves some out. V and J calls plus clone size are reproduced from that table; the DNA served to infer D and trimming. The sample yields roughly 180,000 clones, about 84% seen once. Allocation to cohorts depended on clinical history reported by the participants. This clone has just one count. Germline trimming cut 3 bases from V and 2 bases from J; bases unmatched to any gene: 8. The CDR3 totals 16 residues. The V gene's germline CDR1 is KGHSH and CDR2 LQKENI.

The V and J genes are TRBV18 and TRBJ2-3, with TRBD1 identical over 7 bases. This TCR derives from a woman aged 40-49 years with acute COVID-19. Sample: PBMCs or T cells enriched from blood (not recorded which). DNA of the CDR3: TGTGCCAGCTCACCTCGGGACAGCGAATACACAGATACGCAGTATTTT. Translated, it gives CASSPRDSEYTDTQYF.